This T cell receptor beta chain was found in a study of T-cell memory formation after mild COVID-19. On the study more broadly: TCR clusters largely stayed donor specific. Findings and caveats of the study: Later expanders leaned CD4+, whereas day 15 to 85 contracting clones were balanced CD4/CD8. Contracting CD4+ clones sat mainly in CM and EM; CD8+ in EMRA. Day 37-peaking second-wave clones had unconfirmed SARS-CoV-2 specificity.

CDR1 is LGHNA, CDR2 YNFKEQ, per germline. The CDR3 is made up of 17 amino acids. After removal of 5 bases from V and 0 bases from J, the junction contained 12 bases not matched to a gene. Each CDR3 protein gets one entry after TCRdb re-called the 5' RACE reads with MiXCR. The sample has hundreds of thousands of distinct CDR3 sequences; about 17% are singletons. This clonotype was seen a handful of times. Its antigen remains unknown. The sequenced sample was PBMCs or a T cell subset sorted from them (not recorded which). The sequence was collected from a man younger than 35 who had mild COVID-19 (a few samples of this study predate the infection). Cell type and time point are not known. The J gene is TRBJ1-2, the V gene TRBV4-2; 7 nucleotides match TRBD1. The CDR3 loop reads CASSALESGGPNYGYTF. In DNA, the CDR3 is TGTGCCAGCAGCGCTCTTGAATCAGGGGGTCCTAACTATGGCTACACCTTC.